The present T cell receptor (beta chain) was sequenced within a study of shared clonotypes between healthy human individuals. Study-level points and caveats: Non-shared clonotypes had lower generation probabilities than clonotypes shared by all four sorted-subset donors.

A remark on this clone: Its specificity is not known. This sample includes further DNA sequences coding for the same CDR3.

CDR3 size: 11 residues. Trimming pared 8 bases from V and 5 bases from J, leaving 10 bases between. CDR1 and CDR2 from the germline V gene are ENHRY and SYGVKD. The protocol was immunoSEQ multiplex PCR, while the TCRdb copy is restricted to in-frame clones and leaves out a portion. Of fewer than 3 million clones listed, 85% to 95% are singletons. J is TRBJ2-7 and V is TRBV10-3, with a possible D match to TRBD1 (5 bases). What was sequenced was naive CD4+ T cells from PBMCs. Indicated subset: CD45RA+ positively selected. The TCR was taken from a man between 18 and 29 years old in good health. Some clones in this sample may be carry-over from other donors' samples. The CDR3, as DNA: TGTGCCATCCGGACAACTGACGAGCAGTACTTC. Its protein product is CAIRTTDEQYF.